Each of the 10 T cell receptor beta chains below was sequenced from the same sample in a study of OX40 agonist ivuxolimab in advanced cancers. Method: immunoSEQ multiplex PCR; TCRdb's copy keeps in-frame clones and lacks some. The sample yields around 70,000 clones, roughly 90% seen once. The sample in question was CD4+ or CD8+ T cells sorted from blood, obtained in a trial of the OX40 agonist ivuxolimab. The receptors derive from an adult with an advanced solid tumor such as melanoma, head and neck, liver or kidney cancer.

The chain has TRBV7-9 and TRBJ2-7, with TRBD2 matching over 8 bases. Germline trimming cut 5 bases from V and 3 bases from J; bases unmatched to any gene: 12. The CDR3 extends over 16 amino acids. CDR1 and CDR2 (germline): SEHNR, FQNEAQ (reference sequence). The CDR3 nucleotides read TGTGCCAGCAGCAAAGCGGGAGTTGGAACTTACTACGAGCAGTACTTC. Protein: CASSKAGVGTYYEQYF.

The chain carries TRBV7-8 and TRBJ1-1, with D possibly TRBD1 on 5 matching bases. The CDR3 totals 15 residues. Deletions cut 3 bases from V and 0 bases from J, with 11 bases between. Germline-derived CDR1 and CDR2 are SGHVS and FQNEAQ. This CDR3 is CASSFQGYMNTEAFF. The DNA of the CDR3 is TGTGCCAGCAGCTTCCAGGGTTACATGAACACTGAAGCTTTCTTT.

J is TRBJ2-5 and V is TRBV7-9, with TRBD2 matching over 11 bases. Germline V gene sequence: CDR1 SEHNR, CDR2 FQNEAQ (reference sequence). This CDR3 is built from 16 residues. The junction had 9 bases not matched to a gene; V was cut back by 5 bases and J by 4 bases. CDR3 region: CASSRRLAGFRETQYF. CDR3 DNA: TGTGCCAGCAGCCGTCGACTAGCGGGATTTCGAGAGACCCAGTACTTC. The full variable domain, in which reference TRBV7-9 and TRBJ2-5 provide the parts outside the CDR3, is DTGVSQNPRHKITKRGQNVTFRCDPISEHNRLYWYRQTLGQGPEFLTYFQNEAQLEKSRLLSDRFSAERPKGSFSTLEIQRTEQGDSAMYLCASSRRLAGFRETQYFGPGTRLLVL.

The V and J genes are TRBV12-5 and TRBJ2-2; 13 bases map to TRBD2. After removal of 2 bases from V and 4 bases from J, the junction contained 10 bases not matched to a gene. The CDR3 loop spans 19 amino acids. CDR1 is LGHNT and CDR2 is FRNRAP in the germline V gene. The CDR3 coding sequence is TGTGCTAGTGGTTTGACGACTAGCGGGAGGCCAGGTGGCACCGGGGAGCTGTTTTTT. Its translation is CASGLTTSGRPGGTGELFF. Full variable domain (outside the CDR3, taken from reference TRBV12-5 and TRBJ2-2): DARVTQTPRHKVTEMGQEVTMRCQPILGHNTVFWYRQTMMQGLELLAYFRNRAPLDDSGMPKDRFSAEMPDATLATLKIQPSEPRDSAVYFCASGLTTSGRPGGTGELFFGEGSRLTVL.

The genes are TRBV7-3 and TRBJ2-1; D might be TRBD2 (6 bases). The CDR3 contains 15 residues. Trimming shortened V by 1 base and J by 7 bases, and 14 bases separated the two germline ends. The germline V gene encodes CDR1 SGHTA and CDR2 FQGTGA. DNA of the CDR3: TGTGCCAGCAGCTTAAAGCCAGCGGGCTCTAATGAGCAGTTCTTC. This codes for CASSLKPAGSNEQFF.

The gene calls are TRBV18 and TRBJ2-7; D unclear. V lost 2 bases, J lost 2 bases, and 13 bases lay in between. Germline CDR1 KGHSH, CDR2 LQKENI. The CDR3 runs to 15 residues. The CDR3 DNA reads as TGTGCCAGCTCACCAGGTGCTGTCCCCCCCTACGAGCAGTACTTC. Residues: CASSPGAVPPYEQYF.

In the case of this clone: One end of the junction fails to match germline, which may point to a read error. The rearrangement joins TRBV7-7 to TRBJ2-1; 11 bases are shared with TRBD2. The CDR3 is 15 amino acids. Per the germline V gene, CDR1 is SSHAT and CDR2 is FNYEAQ (reference sequence). CDR3 region: CASSPTSGRNNEQFF. CDR3 nucleotide sequence: TGTGCTAGCAGCCCAACTAGCGGGAGAAACAATGAGCAGTTCTTC.

The chain uses TRBV1 and TRBJ2-2; the table's D call, TRBD2, was not checked against the DNA. TRBV1 is labeled a pseudogene. This CDR3 spans 19 amino acids. Here the CDR3 DNA reads TGCACCAGCAGCTTCCTAGAGAAGACTAGCCGGTGGGGCACCGGGGAGCTGTTTTTT. Amino acids: CTSSFLEKTSRWGTGELFF.

This chain links TRBV30 with TRBJ1-3; 7 bases align to TRBD1. The CDR3 has 18 amino acids. Per germline, CDR1 GTSNPN and CDR2 SVGIG (reference sequence). With V trimmed by 4 bases and J by 4 bases, 19 bases remained unmatched. The CDR3 region is CAWNLPVHRGLAGNTIYF. The DNA for the CDR3 is TGTGCCTGGAACCTACCCGTCCACAGGGGTTTAGCCGGAAACACCATATATTTT.

The chain employs TRBV6-5 and TRBJ1-2; D is undetermined. Between the trimmed V and J ends, which lost 2 bases and 3 bases, there was a span of 10 bases. The V gene's germline CDR1 is MNHEY and CDR2 SVGAGI. The CDR3 is made up of 14 amino acids. The CDR3 coding sequence is TGTGCCAGCAGTTACACTGGGATCGACTATGGCTACACCTTC. It is translated as CASSYTGIDYGYTF.